The clone carrying this T cell receptor beta chain was seen only a few times. The antigen remains unidentified. Peripheral blood genomic DNA, not sorted cells or RNA, was the template. This sample stems from a study of T cell repertoires in aging, cancer and after chemotherapy. Study summary: The full dataset contained several million TCR reads. Notes on the study in general: In cancer patients, declining TCR diversity with age involved lost richness and lost evenness. Compared with age-matched healthy donors, untreated hematological or solid cancer patients showed higher blood TCR clonality. Median generation probability rose over the chemotherapy interval in each cancer cohort, suggesting rebound thymic output.

TRB rearrangements spanning V, D and J were amplified using mixed TRB-A/B primers. TCRdb itself ran the multiplex PCR reads through MiXCR, one entry per CDR3 protein. Altogether several thousand distinct CDR3 sequences are present, 30% being singletons, with the ten largest covering around 9%. The TCR sequence derives from a human donor with a blood cancer. Sequencing was carried out using blood.

CDR3 DNA: TGTGCCAGCATCCTGGACAGGGGAGGTGGAGGCTACACCTTC. It yields the protein CASILDRGGGGYTF. The chain uses TRBV5-4 and TRBJ1-2; 9 positions agree with TRBD1. The germline gives CDR1 SGHNT, CDR2 YYREEE (reference sequence). With V trimmed by 6 bases and J by 8 bases, 11 bases remained unmatched. This CDR3 has 14 amino acids.